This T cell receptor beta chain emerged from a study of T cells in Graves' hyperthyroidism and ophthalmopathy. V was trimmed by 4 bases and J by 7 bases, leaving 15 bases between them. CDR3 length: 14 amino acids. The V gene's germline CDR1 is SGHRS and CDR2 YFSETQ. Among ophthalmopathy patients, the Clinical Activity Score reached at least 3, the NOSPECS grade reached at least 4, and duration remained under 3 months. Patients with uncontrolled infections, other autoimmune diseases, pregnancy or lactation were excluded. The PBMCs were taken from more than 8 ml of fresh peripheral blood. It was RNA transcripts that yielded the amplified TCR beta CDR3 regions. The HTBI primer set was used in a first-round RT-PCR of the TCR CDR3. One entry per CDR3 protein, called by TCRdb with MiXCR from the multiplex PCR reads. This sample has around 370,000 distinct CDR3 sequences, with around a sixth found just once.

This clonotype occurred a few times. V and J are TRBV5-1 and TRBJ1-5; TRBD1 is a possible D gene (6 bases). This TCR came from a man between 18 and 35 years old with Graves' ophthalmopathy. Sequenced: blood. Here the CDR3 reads CASSEGGGQQPQHF. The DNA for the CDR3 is TGCGCCAGCAGCGAGGGTGGGGGCCAACAGCCCCAGCATTTT.